The sequence of this T cell receptor (beta chain) was determined in a study of CD8+ T cells in alopecia areata. In each case, RNA was isolated and then reverse transcribed into cDNA as the sequencing template. This table comes from immunoSEQ multiplex PCR, and its TCRdb copy is limited to in-frame clones, with some not included. The sample records roughly 250,000 clones, 60% being singletons. CDR3 length: 14 amino acids. V was clipped by 5 bases and J by 3 bases; unmatched bases: 8. Germline-derived CDR1 and CDR2 are SGDLS and YYNGEE. This clone turned up a few times. Treatment described: oral pan-JAK inhibitor, 5-10 mg twice daily.

This TCR derives from a human donor with alopecia areata. The sequences come from CD4+ T cells sorted from blood, collected around week 53, from a patient treated with tofacitinib. The chain couples TRBV9 to TRBJ2-7; 7 bases map to TRBD1. As DNA, the CDR3 is TGTGCCAGCAGTACGGGACAGCGTAACTACGAGCAGTACTTC. It is translated as CASSTGQRNYEQYF.